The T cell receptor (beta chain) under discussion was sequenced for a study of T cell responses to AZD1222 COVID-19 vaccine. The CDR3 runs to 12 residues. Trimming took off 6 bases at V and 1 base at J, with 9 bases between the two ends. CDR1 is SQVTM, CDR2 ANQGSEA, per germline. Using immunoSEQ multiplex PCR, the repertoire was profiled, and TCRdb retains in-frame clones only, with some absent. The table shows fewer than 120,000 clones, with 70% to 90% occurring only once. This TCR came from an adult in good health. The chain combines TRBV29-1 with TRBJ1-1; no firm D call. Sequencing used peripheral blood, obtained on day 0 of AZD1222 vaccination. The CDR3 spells CSVDPPNTEAFF. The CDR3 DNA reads TGCAGCGTGGATCCCCCGAACACTGAAGCTTTCTTT.